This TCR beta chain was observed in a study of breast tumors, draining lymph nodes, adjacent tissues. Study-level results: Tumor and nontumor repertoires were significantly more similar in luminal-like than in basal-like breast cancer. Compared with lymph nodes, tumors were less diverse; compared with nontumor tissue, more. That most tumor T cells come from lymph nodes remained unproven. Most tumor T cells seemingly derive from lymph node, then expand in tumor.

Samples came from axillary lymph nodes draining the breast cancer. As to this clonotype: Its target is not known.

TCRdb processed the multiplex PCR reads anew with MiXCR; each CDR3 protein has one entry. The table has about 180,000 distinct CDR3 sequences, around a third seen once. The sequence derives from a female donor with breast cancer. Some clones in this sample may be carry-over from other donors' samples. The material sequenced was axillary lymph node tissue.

In DNA form, the CDR3 reads TGTGCCAGCCGGTTCGGGCAGGGGGGACAGGGGGACAGTCAGCCCCAGCATTTT. This sequence encodes CASRFGQGGQGDSQPQHF. V and J are TRBV12-3 or TRBV12-4 and TRBJ1-5; 11 positions match TRBD1. This CDR3 has 18 amino acids. V lost 8 bases and J lost 6; bases outside the gene matches: 18.